One and the same sample provided the 31 T cell receptor beta chains below, sequenced in a study of cytomegalovirus exposure and HLA in healthy donors. PCR was performed using 60 Vbeta and 13 Jbeta primers. Data came from immunoSEQ multiplex PCR; TCRdb stores just in-frame clones and leaves some out. The profile shows some 200,000 clones, approximately 80% of them singletons. Sequenced input: PBMCs. The origin of the receptors is a boy under 18 in good health and CMV-seronegative.

The chain has TRBV7-6 and TRBJ1-1, with 12 bases fitting TRBD1. Germline assignment: CDR1 SGHVS and CDR2 FNYEAQ. Germline trimming cut 5 bases from V and 0 bases from J; bases unmatched to any gene: 10. The CDR3 loop spans 18 amino acids. CDR3 DNA sequence: TGTGCCAGCAGCCTTAGGGGACAGGGGGCTCCCGTGAACACTGAAGCTTTCTTT. It translates to CASSLRGQGAPVNTEAFF.

The rearrangement links TRBV7-9 to TRBJ1-4; D is unclear. V was clipped by 2 bases and J by 0 bases, with 7 bases between them. CDR1 and CDR2 from the germline V gene are SEHNR and FQNEAQ (reference sequence). This CDR3 has 15 residues. This CDR3 is CASSLSSATNEKLFF. Written as DNA, the CDR3 is TGTGCCAGCAGCTTATCCAGTGCAACTAATGAAAAACTGTTTTTT. Full variable domain (outside the CDR3, taken from reference TRBV7-9 and TRBJ1-4): DTGVSQNPRHKITKRGQNVTFRCDPISEHNRLYWYRQTLGQGPEFLTYFQNEAQLEKSRLLSDRFSAERPKGSFSTLEIQRTEQGDSAMYLCASSLSSATNEKLFFGSGTQLSVL.

CDR3 sequence: CAWTRLSGLSSYEQYF. CDR3 coding DNA: TGTGCCTGGACCCGTCTATCAGGCCTAAGCTCCTACGAGCAGTACTTC. The chain links TRBV30 to TRBJ2-7; D ambiguous. Per germline, CDR1 GTSNPN and CDR2 SVGIG (reference sequence). This CDR3 region has 16 residues. The ends were cut back, 4 bases at V and 0 bases at J, with 19 bases in the middle.

This rearrangement joins TRBV5-6 to TRBJ2-7; tentatively, D is TRBD1 (6 bases). Germline CDR1 reads SGHDT; CDR2 reads YYEEEE. The CDR3 is 16 amino acids. V lost 2 bases, J lost 3 bases, and 18 bases lay in between. In nucleotides, the CDR3 is TGTGCCAGCAGCTTATGGGTTGTTTCAGGGGACTACGAGCAGTACTTC. Protein: CASSLWVVSGDYEQYF.

This sequence joins TRBV10-2 and TRBJ2-1, with 12 nucleotides matching TRBD1. Trimming removed 6 bases from V and 9 bases from J; junction bases left unmatched: 9. This CDR3 contains 15 residues. Germline CDR1 WSHSY, CDR2 SAAADI. The CDR3: CASRTAGTGGLEQFF. In DNA form, the CDR3 reads TGCGCCAGCAGGACCGCCGGGACAGGGGGCCTTGAGCAGTTCTTC.

The V gene is TRBV28, the J gene TRBJ1-1; D uncertain. The germline V gene has CDR1 MDHEN and CDR2 SYDVKM. V was shortened by 3 bases and J by 8 bases, with 10 bases between the two germline ends. This CDR3 is built from 12 residues. CDR3 region: CASSFLEEEAFF. The CDR3 region has the DNA TGTGCCAGCAGTTTTCTTGAAGAGGAAGCTTTCTTT.

The gene calls are TRBV5-1 and TRBJ1-5; weak D call: TRBD1 (6 bases). The CDR3 loop spans 19 amino acids. Germline loops: CDR1 SGHRS, CDR2 YFSETQ. Trimming took 0 bases from V and 0 from J, leaving 19 bases between them. The CDR3 DNA is TGCGCCAGCAGCTTGGGCCTCGCAGGGGCAGGTCCTAGCAATCAGCCCCAGCATTTT. This gives the protein CASSLGLAGAGPSNQPQHF.

This chain uses TRBV7-6 with TRBJ2-7; 8 nucleotides agree with TRBD1. The CDR3 covers 14 residues. CDR1 is SGHVS and CDR2 is FNYEAQ in the germline V gene. With 5 bases clipped from V and 7 bases from J, the junction kept 10 bases outside the gene matches. This CDR3 reads CASSTGVTGEEQYF. In nucleotides, the CDR3 is TGTGCCAGCAGCACAGGGGTGACAGGGGAAGAGCAGTACTTC.

The CDR3 spells CACSGYSGANVLTF. CDR3 in DNA: TGTGCCTGCTCAGGCTACTCTGGGGCCAACGTCCTGACTTTC. The chain couples TRBV30 to TRBJ2-6; no clear D gene. The V gene's germline CDR1 is GTSNPN and CDR2 SVGIG (reference sequence). This CDR3 spans 14 amino acids. V gave up 6 bases and J gave up 0 bases, with 9 bases separating them.

The chain carries TRBV15 and TRBJ2-3; D is perhaps TRBD2 (6 bases). Germline lookup yields CDR1 LNHNV and CDR2 YYDKDF (reference sequence). This CDR3 spans 14 amino acids. Trimming stripped 5 bases from V and 2 bases from J, with 11 bases between. The CDR3 loop reads CATSPRTTTDTQYF. In DNA, the CDR3 is TGTGCCACCAGCCCGCGGACTACCACAGATACGCAGTATTTT.

This clone was counted once. This chain joins TRBV10-3 and TRBJ2-7; D not resolved. This CDR3 has 15 residues. Germline loops: CDR1 ENHRY, CDR2 SYGVKD. Trimming stripped 0 bases from V and 2 bases from J, with 11 bases between. The CDR3 DNA follows: TGTGCCATCAGTGAGTCAATCCCAAATCCCTACGAGCAGTACTTC. Protein sequence: CAISESIPNPYEQYF.

The rearrangement uses TRBV6-5 and TRBJ2-3, with a tentative D call TRBD1 (5 bases). Germline assignment: CDR1 MNHEY and CDR2 SVGAGI. This CDR3 is built from 15 residues. Trimming cost V 5 bases and J 7 bases, with 19 bases left between them. Here the CDR3 DNA reads TGTGCCAGCAGTCCCCCGAAGGGCAGGGCCCATACGCAGTATTTT. This codes for CASSPPKGRAHTQYF.

The rearrangement joins TRBV10-2 to TRBJ2-1, with 14 positions matching TRBD2. The CDR3 extends over 19 amino acids. V lost 0 bases to trimming and J lost 8 bases; unmatched junction nucleotides: 12. The V gene's germline CDR1 is WSHSY and CDR2 SAAADI. CDR3 sequence: CASSESELVGTSGRDEQFF. The CDR3 DNA follows: TGCGCCAGCAGTGAGTCGGAACTGGTTGGGACTAGCGGGAGAGATGAGCAGTTCTTC.

The chain has TRBV7-2 and TRBJ2-1, with a possible D match to TRBD2 (5 bases). With 1 base removed from V and 5 bases from J, the gap between germline ends came to 9 bases. The CDR3 is 14 amino acids. Looked up from germline, CDR1 is SGHTA and CDR2 is FQGNSA. The DNA of the CDR3 is TGTGCCAGCAGCTTAGGGAGGAGAAACAATGAGCAGTTCTTC. Translating it yields CASSLGRRNNEQFF.

There are a few counts of this clone. The chain links TRBV2 to TRBJ2-2; D uncertain. Per germline, CDR1 SNHLY and CDR2 FYNNEI. The V and J ends lost 4 bases and 0 bases respectively, with 6 bases between them. The CDR3 covers 14 residues. The CDR3 spells CASSGTANTGELFF. Written as DNA, the CDR3 is TGTGCCAGCAGTGGAACAGCGAACACCGGGGAGCTGTTTTTT.

The chain has TRBV6-1 and TRBJ2-5, with D perhaps TRBD1 (7 bases). In germline, CDR1 is MNHNS, CDR2 SASEGT. V was trimmed by 6 bases and J by 9 bases, leaving 17 bases between them. The CDR3 runs to 13 residues. CDR3 DNA: TGTGCCAGCAGAGACCTCGACAGGGAGGCCCAGTACTTC. It codes for CASRDLDREAQYF.

The chain combines TRBV5-5 with TRBJ1-1, with TRBD1 matching 12 bases. The V gene end was trimmed by 0 bases and the J gene end by 10 bases; junction bases not matched to a gene: 10. This CDR3 region has 16 residues. Germline V lookup: CDR1 SGHKS, CDR2 YYEKEE (reference sequence). Here the CDR3 DNA reads TGTGCCAGCAGCTTGGATTGGGACAGGGGGCGGGAGGTAGCTTTCTTT. Translated: CASSLDWDRGREVAFF. The entire variable domain, with the rest obtained from reference TRBV5-5 and TRBJ1-1, is as follows: DAGVTQSPTHLIKTRGQQVTLRCSPISGHKSVSWYQQVLGQGPQFIFQYYEKEERGRGNFPDRFSARQFPNYSSELNVNALLLGDSALYLCASSLDWDRGREVAFFGQGTRLTVV.

This chain links TRBV29-1 with TRBJ2-6, with D possibly TRBD1 on 6 matching bases. The CDR3 covers 14 residues. In germline, CDR1 is SQVTM, CDR2 ANQGSEA. The V gene lost 5 bases and the J gene lost 0 bases, with 8 bases spanning the gap. CDR3 DNA sequence: TGCAGCGTTTCGACAGGCTCTGGGGCCAACGTCCTGACTTTC. It yields the protein CSVSTGSGANVLTF.

The chain is built from TRBV6-4 and TRBJ2-1; D possibly corresponds to TRBD1 (5 bases). This CDR3 region has 15 residues. The V gene lost 0 bases and the J gene lost 8 bases, with 14 bases spanning the gap. CDR1 and CDR2 from the germline V gene are MRHNA and SNTAGT. CDR3: CASSDSFREGDEQFF. CDR3 nucleotide sequence: TGTGCCAGCAGTGACTCTTTCAGGGAAGGGGATGAGCAGTTCTTC.

This chain links TRBV5-1 with TRBJ2-7; 10 bases map to TRBD1. There are 15 residues in the CDR3. Germline CDR1 reads SGHRS; CDR2 reads YFSETQ. Trimming cost V 4 bases and J 7 bases; bases outside gene matches: 11. As DNA, the CDR3 is TGCGCCAGCAGCCTGCGACAGGGGGCGGATAGGGAGCAGTACTTC. Protein: CASSLRQGADREQYF.

The V call is TRBV5-4, the J call TRBJ1-2, with D maybe TRBD1 (5 bases). The CDR3 is made up of 17 amino acids. Trimming took 3 bases from V and 1 from J, leaving 19 bases between them. Per the germline V gene, CDR1 is SGHNT and CDR2 is YYREEE (reference sequence). For the CDR3, the DNA is TGTGCCAGCAGCTCCGCCCTGGTGTCAGGGTTTAACTATGGCTACACCTTC. It specifies CASSSALVSGFNYGYTF.

This clone was detected once. The rearrangement uses TRBV21-1 and TRBJ2-1; TRBD1, the table's D call, was not compared with the DNA. TRBV21-1 is reported as a pseudogene. The CDR3 sequence is 17 residues long. The CDR3 sequence: CASSPPPTGPSYNEQFF. CDR3 DNA sequence: TGTGCCAGCAGCCCTCCCCCGACAGGTCCGTCCTACAATGAGCAGTTCTTC.

The V call is TRBV15, the J call TRBJ2-3; 13 bases are a match to TRBD2. CDR1 and CDR2 (germline): LNHNV, YYDKDF (reference sequence). The ends lost 8 bases at V and 1 base at J; junction bases unmatched: 0. This CDR3 is built from 14 residues. Written as DNA, the CDR3 is TGTGCCACCGGACTAGCGGGGGGCACAGATACGCAGTATTTT. Protein sequence: CATGLAGGTDTQYF.

The V and J genes are TRBV7-3 and TRBJ1-1; 8 bases fit TRBD1. The CDR3 runs to 13 residues. With V trimmed by 5 bases and J by 5 bases, 4 bases remained unmatched. Per germline, CDR1 SGHTA and CDR2 FQGTGA. For the CDR3, the DNA is TGTGCCAGCAGCAGGACAGGGTATACTGAAGCTTTCTTT. Amino acid sequence: CASSRTGYTEAFF.

V usage is TRBV19 and J usage is TRBJ2-3, with 8 bases aligning to TRBD2. The length of the CDR3 is 14 residues. Germline V gene data show CDR1 as LNHDA and CDR2 as SQIVND (reference sequence). Losses at the gene ends were 7 bases for V and 1 base for J; bases not matched to a gene: 4. The CDR3 nucleotides read TGTGCCAGTAACCCGGGGGGGGGCACAGATACGCAGTATTTT. Amino acid sequence: CASNPGGGTDTQYF.

The chain couples TRBV15 to TRBJ2-5; 10 positions match TRBD2. This CDR3 comprises 17 residues. Germline loops: CDR1 LNHNV, CDR2 YYDKDF (reference sequence). The J segment lost 4 bases and the V segment lost 5 bases, leaving 13 bases of the junction unmatched. Written as DNA, the CDR3 is TGTGCCACCAGCTCTCTTCCCGGACTAGCGGCGGCAGAGACCCAGTACTTC. Its protein is CATSSLPGLAAAETQYF.

V and J are TRBV4-1 and TRBJ1-1, with a possible D match to TRBD1 (5 bases). The CDR3 is 12 amino acids. The V end lost 8 bases, the J end lost 4 bases, and 11 bases lay between the germline ends. Germline CDR1 reads MGHRA; CDR2 reads YSYEKL. The CDR3 region has the DNA TGCGCCAGCTCATCCGGGGGCACTGAAGCTTTCTTT. Its protein is CASSSGGTEAFF.

The chain uses TRBV6-1 and TRBJ1-2; a possible D gene is TRBD1 (6 bases). The V and J ends lost 2 bases and 5 bases respectively, with 15 bases between them. The CDR3 extends over 15 amino acids. Per germline, CDR1 MNHNS and CDR2 SASEGT. For the CDR3, the DNA is TGTGCCAGCAGTGAAACAGGGAGGGCAAATTATGGCTACACCTTC. This translates into CASSETGRANYGYTF.

The chain has TRBV4-1 and TRBJ1-6; perhaps TRBD1 as D (5 bases). The germline gives CDR1 MGHRA, CDR2 YSYEKL. The CDR3 runs 18 residues. Deletions cut 0 bases from V and 5 bases from J, with 17 bases between. In nucleotides, the CDR3 is TGCGCCAGCAGCCAAGATTCGGAAGGGGTTTTGCATAATTCACCCCTCCACTTT. Encoded protein: CASSQDSEGVLHNSPLHF.

The CDR3 here is CASSLFAGENTGELFF. Written as DNA, the CDR3 is TGTGCCAGCAGTTTATTTGCGGGGGAGAACACCGGGGAGCTGTTTTTT. This chain links TRBV27 with TRBJ2-2, with 7 bases lining up with TRBD2. The germline CDR1 and CDR2 sequences are MNHEY and SMNVEV (reference sequence). The V gene end was trimmed by 1 base and the J gene end by 1 base; junction bases not matched to a gene: 3. CDR3 length equals 16 residues.

V is TRBV5-1 and J is TRBJ1-4; the D is unclear. The CDR3 sequence is 15 residues long. The V and J ends lost 0 bases and 1 base respectively, with 7 bases between them. CDR1 and CDR2 from the germline V gene are SGHRS and YFSETQ. This chain's CDR3 is CASSLGGETNEKLFF. CDR3 coding DNA: TGCGCCAGCAGCTTGGGCGGGGAAACTAATGAAAAACTGTTTTTT.